A single sample is the source of the 9 T cell receptor beta chains below, sequenced in a study of monozygotic twins with inflammatory bowel disease. Each CDR3 protein gets one entry in TCRdb, which reprocessed the 5' RACE reads and gives no DNA. The listing contains a few hundred thousand distinct CDR3 sequences. Sample: blood. All receptors come from a human donor with ulcerative colitis or Crohn's disease, or a healthy co-twin of an affected twin (not recorded which).

This rearrangement joins TRBV9 to TRBJ2-7; without DNA, the TCRdb call of TRBD1 cannot be checked. Germline V CDR1 and CDR2: SGDLS, YYNGEE. This CDR3 contains 14 residues. CDR3 sequence: CASSPRTGIYEQYF.

This chain links TRBV12-3 or TRBV12-4 with TRBJ1-1; TCRdb's D call of TRBD1 is untestable without DNA. The CDR3 is made up of 14 amino acids. The CDR3 region is CATSFRGGNTEAFF.

The chain links TRBV29-1 to TRBJ2-1; absent DNA, TCRdb's TRBD2 call cannot be checked. The CDR3 has 15 residues. Germline values: CDR1 SQVTM, CDR2 ANQGSEA. The chain's CDR3 is CSVGGVRLARNEQFF.

This CDR3 is CSARDPEGRHQPQHF. The chain carries TRBV20-1 and TRBJ1-5. CDR3 length: 15 amino acids. In germline, CDR1 is DFQATT, CDR2 SNEGSKA (reference sequence).

The chain employs TRBV6-5 and TRBJ2-1; TCRdb gives TRBD2 as the D gene, but with no DNA this cannot be confirmed. Germline CDR1 and CDR2: MNHEY and SVGAGI. The CDR3 extends over 16 amino acids. Here the CDR3 reads CASSYSSGGAQNEQFF.

The V call is TRBV5-6, the J call TRBJ2-7; TCRdb selects TRBD1, and the lack of DNA leaves this call unchecked. The CDR3 contains 16 residues. Germline CDR1 is SGHDT and CDR2 is YYEEEE. This chain's CDR3 is CASSLVPTGVWNEQYF.

The chain links TRBV27 to TRBJ1-5; TCRdb lists TRBD1, though no DNA is available to test this call. Looked up from germline, CDR1 is MNHEY and CDR2 is SMNVEV (reference sequence). The CDR3 contains 15 residues. CDR3 loop: CASRRGDRGNQPQHF.

By frequency, this clonotype is medium-sized (0.01 to 0.1%). V and J are TRBV4-1 and TRBJ1-4. Germline values: CDR1 MGHRA, CDR2 YSYEKL. The CDR3 is made up of 12 amino acids. CDR3 amino acids: CASSQANEKLFF.

The chain is built from TRBV11-1 and TRBJ2-5; absent DNA, TCRdb's TRBD1 call cannot be checked. Germline V lookup: CDR1 SGHAT, CDR2 FQDESV (reference sequence). The CDR3 is 19 amino acids. The CDR3 is CASSLAERQFQGFGETQYF.